Sequencing of this TCR beta chain was carried out in a study of long-term antiretroviral therapy in people with HIV (dated by TCRdb to the early 2020s). Study-wide context: The earliest samples were collected about a decade before the 2015 WHO recommendation for immediate ART, when ART was typically delayed until CD4 counts fell. A total of 192 cryopreserved PBMC samples were contributed to the cohort by 30 adults with confirmed HIV infection, with samples collected serially over a mean of roughly six years (range 1-12). A retrospective serial study tested whether changes in peripheral blood TRB repertoire composition and diversity were associated with ART initiation and durable HIV suppression. No cross-contamination during QIAcube processing turned up in test extractions that ran a monoclonal T-cell line alongside 33 polyclonal samples. About a third of the roughly 30 participants with HIV were female. What the authors observed across the whole study: Compared with controls, HIV repertoires had narrower CDR3 length ranges, and the network structure pointed to an antigen-experienced repertoire that shifted only slightly toward naive after ART. The samples span the years 2004 to 2017, and the ART regimens used at that time may not be as effective as current regimens. Owing to limited PBMC availability, only the TCR beta chain was sequenced, without alpha chain pairing. The repertoire was dominated across all time points by expanded TRB clones identified before ART initiation, although this dominance was seen to fluctuate and to decrease in many PLHIV after ART. Starting ART was linked to a significant rise in TRB diversity, yet even after long-term ART the diversity remained significantly lower than in transplant donor controls. No data were available on ART adherence, viral resistance or therapy changes, limiting inferences about post-ART repertoire changes. Because cell numbers in pre-ART samples were limited, unsorted PBMC were profiled instead of sorted CD4+ and CD8+ T cells.

The immunoSEQ hsTCRB v3.0 assay was used at survey level resolution to sequence the TRB variable region. A depth of about 40,000-50,000 T-cell genomes per sample was targeted for TRB sequencing. Pooled TRB libraries were sequenced on an Illumina MiSeq with a v3 150-cycle kit. Regarding the original processing steps: Repertoire analysis was performed in R inside a reproducible Nextflow workflow that covered QC, data transformation and analysis. LymphoSeq2, an R package for exploring AIRR-Seq data, was used to implement the custom analyses. A few samples that produced fewer than 5000 total TRB sequences were removed, so 188 HIV repertoires were analyzed. Of the roughly 180 retained HIV repertoires, some 60 were collected before and about 130 after ART initiation. Each repertoire was downsampled to 5000 TRB nucleotide sequences, and summary statistics were averaged across 100 downsampling iterations. TRB sequences were retained for analysis only if CDR3 regions of at least seven amino acids were present. Two measures captured diversity: a Shannon entropy-derived clonality score and the Gini coefficient. Repertoire networks linked the top 5000 CDR3 amino acid sequences whenever two sequences differed by an edit distance of one. Antigen specificity groups and MHC restriction were predicted for TRB CDR3 amino acid sequences with GLIPH2. CDR3 amino acid sequences were matched against VDJdb and McPAS-TCR to flag known CMV, EBV, HIV or tissue antigen associations. Pre-ART, post-ART and control groups were compared with Wilcoxon signed-rank tests and Holm-Bonferroni correction. Here the immuneACCESS table is served through TCRdb, limited to in-frame sequences with V and J called. Missing clones are a known gap in these copies; in checked studies unresolved V genes cover under half, and the rest lacks a known reason. V, J and clone size reflect that table, while D and trimming were determined from the DNA. The sample table holds 25,000 to 35,000 clones, of which 93% were seen once. In total, the top ten clones hold around 6.4% of the sample.

For this chain, trimming is 4 bases at the V end and 6 bases at the J end, and the number of junction bases without a gene match is 7. The germline V gene supplies CDR1 SGHRS and CDR2 YFSETQ. Its CDR3 holds 16 amino acids, cysteine through phenylalanine. The DNA shown is the 48-base CDR3, in frame from base 1. Inclusion was restricted to participants for whom at least one PBMC sample before ART initiation and at least two post-ART samples were available. All participants with HIV were treated in the United States of America. Before DNA extraction, cryopreserved samples containing roughly 0.85-11 million PBMC were thawed and washed. At the time of the earliest PBMC sample for each participant with HIV, ages ranged from roughly 23 to 55 years. PBMC samples were contributed by each participant from 1-4 timepoints before ART initiation and 2-8 timepoints after ART initiation, with a median of 7 samples. Serial HIV viral load, CD4+ T-cell count, ART history and demographic data were obtained for every participant. Genomic DNA was extracted from unsorted PBMC with a Qiagen kit on a QIAcube, processed in batches of 12 samples.

As concerns this clone: Its antigen specificity is not known. Base qualities are not recorded, but no much larger clone differs from it by a single base.

Material: unsorted PBMCs, obtained about 6.5 years after starting antiretroviral therapy. The TCR sequence derives from a woman between 40 and 50 years old with HIV. In this chain, TRBV5-1 is recombined with TRBJ2-2; TRBD2 agrees with 12 junctional bases. The nucleotide sequence reads as follows: TGCGCCAGCAGCACCGGGACTAGCGGGCCGGCCGGGGAGCTGTTTTTT. It codes for CASSTGTSGPAGELFF.